The clone carrying this T cell receptor beta chain was detected once. A sample-barcoded 5' primer and a J-beta primer mix were used in a second PCR of about 6 to 11 cycles. A single record per CDR3 protein comes from TCRdb applying MiXCR to the 5' RACE reads. This sample carries over 950,000 distinct CDR3 sequences, roughly half of them seen once, and the ten largest clones take over 20%. CDR1 and CDR2 from the germline V gene are MNHEY and SMNVEV (reference sequence). Trimming removed 0 bases at V and 0 bases at J, with 15 bases between. This CDR3 has 18 amino acids. The sample belongs to a study of blood T cells in healthy people across ages.

Sequencing input: blood. The V and J genes are TRBV27 and TRBJ2-4; D is undetermined. The source is a woman aged 55-75 years in good health. This CDR3 is CASSLSHSRLLAKNIQYF. DNA for the CDR3: TGTGCCAGCAGTTTATCCCACTCTAGGTTACTAGCCAAAAACATTCAGTACTTC.